This record looks at one T cell receptor beta chain sequence and its context. Its cognate antigen is unknown. The CDR3 is 17 amino acids. V was cut by 5 bases and J by 0 bases, with 17 bases left in between. CDR1 and CDR2 from the germline V gene are SGHTA and FQGNSA. Measured with immunoSEQ multiplex PCR; TCRdb has only the in-frame clones, and not every one. Of 100,000 to 150,000 clones in the sample, 85% to 90% were seen once. The sample is drawn from a study of cytomegalovirus exposure and HLA in healthy donors. Study as a whole: A later analysis reported the same platform for the 110 or so validation repertoires and the 666 first-cohort repertoires.

Overall study results and limits: Rare TCR sequences dominated, though some public TCRs recurred in many donors. The investigators catalogued about 170 TCR beta chains as cytomegalovirus-associated. A subsequent analysis found that TCR clusters from the first cohort also tended to co-occur in the 110 or so validation repertoires, with about 94% of cluster scores above 0.

Sequencing input: PBMCs. This receptor was taken from a man between 25 and 39 years old in good health and CMV-seronegative. The chain is built from TRBV7-2 and TRBJ2-1; D may be TRBD2 (6 bases). Here the CDR3 DNA reads TGTGCCAGCAGCCCTTATAGCGCGGGAAGCTCCTACAATGAGCAGTTCTTC. It is translated as CASSPYSAGSSYNEQFF.